This note documents a single T cell receptor beta chain sequence. What it recognizes is unknown. The record originates from a study of identifying expanded T cells in peripheral blood. The germline V gene has CDR1 MGHRA and CDR2 YSYEKL. This CDR3 comprises 18 residues. Unmatched junction bases numbered 18, after V lost 7 bases and J lost 0 bases. Whole-study results and caveats: Across healthy donors, higher total template counts meant significantly greater approximately 2-week count variance.

Assay used: immunoSEQ multiplex PCR; TCRdb lists only in-frame clones, some missing. The profile shows approximately 100,000 clones, roughly 89% of them singletons. The TCR sequence derives from a person between 18 and 69 years old in good health. The chain links TRBV4-1 to TRBJ2-7; TRBD1 matches at 7 bases. The sample consisted of blood. For the CDR3, the DNA is TGCGCCAGCACTAAAGGGGCGGCCGGGACAGCTTTCTCCTACGAGCAGTACTTC. Protein product: CASTKGAAGTAFSYEQYF.